What follows describes a single T cell receptor (beta chain). Libraries were prepared by immunoSEQ multiplex PCR; TCRdb keeps only in-frame clonotypes and omits some of them. The table has about 170,000 clones, less than 90% seen once. J was trimmed by 5 bases and V by 5 bases; bases with no gene match: 11. The CDR3 contains 16 residues. In germline, CDR1 is SGHVS, CDR2 FQNEAQ. This entry belongs to a study of blood T cell repertoires in COVID-19. What was sequenced was PBMCs or T cells enriched from blood (not recorded which). V usage is TRBV7-8 and J usage is TRBJ1-5; TRBD1 agrees at 8 bases. This sequence originates from a woman aged 45-59 years who had recovered from COVID-19. As DNA, the CDR3 is TGTGCCAGCAGCCGCAGGGGGCGCGGAGGCGATCAGCCCCAGCATTTT. Translated: CASSRRGRGGDQPQHF.